The TCR beta chain described here comes from a study of early T cells in non-severe SARS-CoV-2 infection. Study background: The authors sequenced bulk RNA from unsorted whole blood, leaving chains unpaired.

TCRdb reprocessed the 5' RACE reads via MiXCR and lists one record per CDR3 protein. The table records about 80,000 distinct CDR3 sequences, over 4% of them present only once. This clonotype was counted once. Per the germline V gene, CDR1 is SGHTA and CDR2 is FQGNSA. J gave up 7 bases and V 5 bases, and 4 bases lay outside the gene matches. CDR3 length: 13 amino acids. Sequenced material: whole blood, taken at baseline. This clonotype was obtained from an adult who was a healthcare worker with PCR-confirmed SARS-CoV-2 infection or an uninfected control (not recorded which). The chain is built from TRBV7-2 and TRBJ1-4; TRBD1 agrees at 7 bases. CDR3: CASSNDRAEKLFF. The CDR3 DNA reads as TGTGCCAGCAGCAACGACAGGGCTGAAAAACTGTTTTTT.